A selection of T cell receptor beta chains follows, all from one sample in a study of blood T cell repertoires in COVID-19. Profiled with immunoSEQ multiplex PCR; TCRdb holds only in-frame clones, not every one. Counted here are tens of thousands of clones, around 83% occurring once; the ten biggest clones make up less than 45%. The specimen was peripheral blood. All receptors derive from an older man with acute or convalescent COVID-19. Each CDR3 is given with its conserved first and last residue. D genes are given only for firm matches. Not every row has a clone size; where given, it reads once, few, many or a size class.

NA	12	TRBV12-3/TRBV12-4	TRBD1	TRBJ2-2	CAGTEITGELFF	TGTGCCGGGACAGAAATTACCGGGGAGCTGTTTTTT
NA	14	TRBV7-3	NA	TRBJ1-6	CASSPRQANRPLHF	TGTGCCAGCAGCCCAAGACAGGCCAACCGACCCCTCCACTTT
NA	14	TRBV19	NA	TRBJ1-5	CASSFRGIYQPQHF	TGTGCCAGTAGTTTCCGGGGGATTTATCAGCCCCAGCATTTT
once	14	TRBV27	NA	TRBJ2-3	CASSSGEGTDTQYF	TGTGCCAGCAGTTCAGGGGAAGGGACAGATACGCAGTATTTT
NA	16	TRBV6-6	NA	TRBJ2-1	CASSTEQARLRNEQFF	TGTGCCAGCAGTACCGAACAGGCTAGACTCCGCAATGAGCAGTTCTTC
NA	13	TRBV7-2	NA	TRBJ2-1	CASSLSRGDEQFF	TGTGCCAGCAGTCTGAGCAGGGGAGATGAGCAGTTCTTC
once	15	TRBV28	TRBD1	TRBJ2-5	CASSRTGRRGETQYF	TGTGCCAGCAGTAGGACAGGTCGCAGGGGAGAGACCCAGTACTTC
NA	13	TRBV5-6	NA	TRBJ1-2	CASSFGSTYGYTF	TGTGCCAGCAGCTTTGGCAGTACCTATGGCTACACCTTC
NA	19	TRBV7-9	TRBD1	TRBJ2-1	CASSLESLGARGPYNEQFF	TGTGCCAGCAGCTTAGAATCGCTGGGGGCGAGGGGGCCGTACAATGAGCAGTTCTTC
NA	15	TRBV28	TRBD1	TRBJ2-7	CASREEGQVAYEQYF	TGTGCCAGCAGAGAGGAGGGACAGGTGGCCTACGAGCAGTACTTC
NA	13	TRBV2	NA	TRBJ1-4	CASRQGRDEKLFF	TGTGCCAGCAGACAGGGAAGGGATGAAAAACTGTTTTTT
NA	15	TRBV9	TRBD1	TRBJ2-1	CASSVGTAAYNEQFF	TGTGCCAGCAGCGTCGGGACAGCCGCCTACAATGAGCAGTTCTTC
once	18	TRBV27	TRBD1	TRBJ1-1	CASSFYWDSRDMNTEAFF	TGTGCCAGCAGTTTCTACTGGGACAGCAGAGACATGAACACTGAAGCTTTCTTT
once	12	TRBV13	NA	TRBJ2-5	CASSFRQETQYF	TGTGCCAGCAGCTTCCGGCAAGAGACCCAGTACTTC
NA	16	TRBV7-9	NA	TRBJ1-4	CASRAGGTATNEKLFF	TGTGCCAGCAGAGCCGGCGGCACTGCAACTAATGAAAAACTGTTTTTT
few	18	TRBV5-6	TRBD1	TRBJ1-2	CASSLDTSGTGAHYGYTF	TGTGCCAGCAGCTTGGACACTTCCGGGACAGGGGCCCACTATGGCTACACCTTC
NA	12	TRBV30	NA	TRBJ2-5	CAWSVQGQTQYF	TGTGCCTGGAGTGTACAGGGACAGACCCAGTACTTC
NA	13	TRBV21-1	NA	TRBJ1-5	CASSRRDNQPQHF	TGTGCCAGCAGCAGACGGGACAATCAGCCCCAGCATTTT
NA	18	TRBV5-4	TRBD2	TRBJ2-2	CASSGGLAGGSNTGELFF	TGTGCCAGCAGCGGCGGACTAGCGGGAGGCTCGAACACCGGGGAGCTGTTTTTT
NA	13	TRBV11-2	NA	TRBJ1-2	CASSLSGSYGYTF	TGTGCCAGCAGCTTAAGCGGCAGCTATGGCTACACCTTC
NA	15	TRBV6-5	TRBD1	TRBJ2-1	CASSSTGTGGNEQFF	TGTGCCAGCAGTTCCACCGGGACAGGGGGAAATGAGCAGTTCTTC
NA	14	TRBV18	TRBD2	TRBJ2-5	CASSPRREQETQYF	TGTGCCAGCTCACCACGGCGGGAGCAAGAGACCCAGTACTTC
NA	13	TRBV2	NA	TRBJ2-1	CARDHLRVNEQFF	TGTGCCAGGGACCATTTGAGGGTCAATGAGCAGTTCTTC
NA	13	TRBV12-3/TRBV12-4	NA	TRBJ1-2	CASSLATDYGYTF	TGTGCCAGCAGTTTAGCGACAGACTATGGCTACACCTTC
NA	14	TRBV4-3	NA	TRBJ1-2	CASSQDASNYGYTF	TGCGCCAGCAGCCAAGATGCCAGTAACTATGGCTACACCTTC
NA	15	TRBV6-1	NA	TRBJ2-7	CASSESASETYEQYF	TGTGCCAGCAGTGAATCTGCTAGCGAGACCTACGAGCAGTACTTC
once	14	TRBV27	NA	TRBJ2-1	CASSRDSPNNEQFF	TGTGCCAGCTCGCGGGACAGTCCTAACAATGAGCAGTTCTTC
NA	16	TRBV7-2	TRBD2	TRBJ2-1	CASSLIGTSGINEQFF	TGTGCCAGCAGCCTAATCGGGACTAGCGGAATTAATGAGCAGTTCTTC
NA	16	TRBV4-3	TRBD1	TRBJ2-2	CASSQWGQGNAGELFF	TGCGCCAGCAGCCAATGGGGACAGGGTAACGCCGGGGAGCTGTTTTTT
NA	18	TRBV7-9	TRBD1	TRBJ2-4	CASSLQGAVVRGQNIQYF	TGTGCCAGCAGCCTACAGGGGGCCGTAGTACGGGGGCAAAACATTCAGTACTTC
NA	14	TRBV7-2	NA	TRBJ2-5	CASSSLSPQETQYF	TGTGCCAGCAGCTCACTTTCGCCCCAAGAGACCCAGTACTTC
once	12	TRBV13	NA	TRBJ2-7	CASSPNSDEQYF	TGTGCCAGCAGTCCAAACTCGGACGAGCAGTACTTC
NA	15	TRBV5-8	NA	TRBJ2-1	CASSLARGAYNEQFF	TGTGCCAGCAGCTTGGCCAGGGGGGCGTACAATGAGCAGTTCTTC
NA	14	TRBV27	TRBD1	TRBJ1-5	CASSFGTGNQPQHF	TGTGCCAGCAGTTTTGGGACAGGCAATCAGCCCCAGCATTTT
NA	15	TRBV6-5	TRBD2	TRBJ2-7	CASSYSPSGGYEQYF	TGTGCCAGCAGTTACTCGCCTAGCGGCGGCTACGAGCAGTACTTC
NA	15	TRBV18	NA	TRBJ1-1	CASSRAGRESFEAFF	TGTGCCAGCTCACGGGCAGGGAGGGAGTCCTTTGAAGCTTTCTTT
NA	13	TRBV7-9	TRBD1	TRBJ1-5	CASSPQGDQPQHF	TGTGCCAGCAGCCCTCAGGGGGATCAGCCCCAGCATTTT
NA	13	TRBV19	NA	TRBJ1-1	CARGTGLGTEAFF	TGTGCCAGGGGAACAGGTTTAGGCACTGAAGCTTTCTTT
NA	13	TRBV6-5	NA	TRBJ1-2	CASSRFSGEGYTF	TGTGCCAGCAGCCGGTTTTCAGGGGAAGGCTACACCTTC
NA	15	TRBV18	TRBD1	TRBJ2-7	CASSPLGQGAEEQYF	TGTGCCAGCTCACCATTGGGACAGGGGGCGGAAGAGCAGTACTTC
NA	14	TRBV9	NA	TRBJ1-1	CASSVEGGSTEAFF	TGTGCCAGCAGCGTAGAGGGGGGGAGCACTGAAGCTTTCTTT
few	14	TRBV10-2	NA	TRBJ2-7	CASRIQGSSYEQYF	TGCGCCAGCAGGATACAGGGAAGCTCCTACGAGCAGTACTTC
NA	15	TRBV28	TRBD1	TRBJ2-7	CASSALSGQGYEQYF	TGTGCCAGCAGTGCACTATCCGGACAGGGCTACGAGCAGTACTTC
NA	16	TRBV5-1	NA	TRBJ2-7	CASSLPASGRTYEQYF	TGCGCCAGCAGCTTGCCCGCGTCAGGGAGGACCTACGAGCAGTACTTC
NA	12	TRBV6-2/TRBV6-3	NA	TRBJ2-7	CASSLQGYEQYF	TGTGCCAGCAGTTTACAGGGCTACGAGCAGTACTTC
NA	14	TRBV2	NA	TRBJ2-4	CASSERVSKNIQYF	TGTGCCAGCAGTGAACGCGTATCCAAAAACATTCAGTACTTC
NA	17	TRBV9	NA	TRBJ1-3	CASSVDPLSVGLNTIYF	TGTGCCAGCAGCGTAGATCCCCTCTCGGTTGGGCTAAACACCATATATTTT
NA	16	TRBV7-3	TRBD2	TRBJ2-1	CASSRGLAGADNEQFF	TGTGCCAGCAGCCGGGGACTAGCGGGGGCGGACAATGAGCAGTTCTTC
NA	15	TRBV7-3	NA	TRBJ1-2	CASSPTGNTPYGYTF	TGTGCCAGCAGCCCTACAGGGAATACTCCCTATGGCTACACCTTC
NA	13	TRBV19	TRBD1	TRBJ1-1	CASSRQGITEAFF	TGTGCCAGTAGCCGACAGGGTATAACTGAAGCTTTCTTT
NA	14	TRBV28	NA	TRBJ1-1	CASSPRAGIAEAFF	TGTGCCAGCAGCCCACGGGCGGGGATCGCTGAAGCTTTCTTT
NA	11	TRBV7-2	TRBD1	TRBJ2-7	CASSLDRSPYF	TGTGCCAGCAGCCTGGACAGGTCTCCGTACTTC
NA	15	TRBV18	NA	TRBJ1-1	CASSKAGRSNTEAFF	TGTGCCAGCTCAAAGGCGGGGCGGTCGAACACTGAAGCTTTCTTT
NA	16	TRBV19	TRBD1	TRBJ2-6	CAIGTGMDSGANVLTF	TGTGCCATAGGGACAGGGATGGACTCTGGGGCCAACGTCCTGACTTTC
NA	14	TRBV27	TRBD1	TRBJ1-5	CASSGQGGGQPQHF	TGTGCCAGCAGTGGACAGGGAGGGGGACAGCCCCAGCATTTT
NA	18	TRBV4-3	NA	TRBJ2-3	CASSPRAGPFVRTDTQYF	TGCGCCAGCAGCCCGAGGGCGGGGCCCTTTGTACGAACAGATACGCAGTATTTT
NA	13	TRBV6-5	TRBD1	TRBJ1-1	CASSYTGERVAFF	TGTGCCAGCAGTTACACAGGGGAGCGGGTCGCTTTCTTT
NA	15	TRBV28	NA	TRBJ2-3	CASSLRTRLADTQYF	TGTGCCAGCAGTTTACGGACCCGACTAGCAGATACGCAGTATTTT
NA	13	TRBV7-2	NA	TRBJ2-5	CASSSGTAETQYF	TGTGCCAGCAGCTCCGGGACTGCAGAGACCCAGTACTTC